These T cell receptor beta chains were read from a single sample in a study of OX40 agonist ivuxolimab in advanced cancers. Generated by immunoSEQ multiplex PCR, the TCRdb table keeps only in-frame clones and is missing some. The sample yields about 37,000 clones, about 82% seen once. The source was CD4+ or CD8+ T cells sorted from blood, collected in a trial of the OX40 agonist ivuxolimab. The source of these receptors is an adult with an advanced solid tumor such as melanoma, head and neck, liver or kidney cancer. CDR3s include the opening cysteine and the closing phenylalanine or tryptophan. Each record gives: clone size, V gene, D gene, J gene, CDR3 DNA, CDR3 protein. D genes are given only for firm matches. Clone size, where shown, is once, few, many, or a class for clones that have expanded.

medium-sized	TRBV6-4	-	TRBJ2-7	TGTGCCAGCAGGACGGAAGGTCCCTACGAGCAGTACTTC	CASRTEGPYEQYF
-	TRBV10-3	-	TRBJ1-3	TGTGCCATCAGTGAGAGGCCCCCTGGAAACACCATATATTTT	CAISERPPGNTIYF
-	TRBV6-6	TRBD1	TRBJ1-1	TGTGCCAGCGAGAGGGGGCGGGGTATGAACACTGAAGCTTTCTTT	CASERGRGMNTEAFF
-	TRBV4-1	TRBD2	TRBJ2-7	TGCGCCAGCAGCCAAGCGGCGGGAGTAGGGTACGAGCAGTACTTC	CASSQAAGVGYEQYF
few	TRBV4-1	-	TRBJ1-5	TGCGCCAGCAGCCAAAAGGAATATCAGCCCCAGCATTTT	CASSQKEYQPQHF
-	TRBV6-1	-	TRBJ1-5	TGTGCCAGCAGGCCTCAGGGGTCGGGCAATCAGCCCCAGCATTTT	CASRPQGSGNQPQHF
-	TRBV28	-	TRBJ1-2	TGTGCCAGCAACCTCCAAGGGACAAGTATACCGTCTAACTATGGCTACACCTTC	CASNLQGTSIPSNYGYTF
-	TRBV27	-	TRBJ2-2	TGTGCCAGCAGTTTATATGGCGGGGCGAACACCGGGGAGCTGTTTTTT	CASSLYGGANTGELFF
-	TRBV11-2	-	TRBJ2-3	TGTGCCAGCAGCTCCTCTTTGTGGGCGGAGGGAGATACGCAGTATTTT	CASSSSLWAEGDTQYF
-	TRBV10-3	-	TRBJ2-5	TGTGCCATCAGTTTAGGTGGGGGGGGCGGAGAGACCCAGTACTTC	CAISLGGGGGETQYF
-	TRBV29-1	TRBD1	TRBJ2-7	TGCAGCGTTGTCAGGACAGGTACCTACGAGCAGTACTTC	CSVVRTGTYEQYF
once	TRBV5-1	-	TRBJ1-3	TGCGCCAGCAGCTTAGGATTCTCTGGAAACACCATATATTTT	CASSLGFSGNTIYF
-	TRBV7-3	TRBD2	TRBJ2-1	TGTGCCAGCAGCGGACTAGCGCCCTACAATGAGCAGTTCTTC	CASSGLAPYNEQFF
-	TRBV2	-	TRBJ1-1	TGTGCCAGCAGAATGGCAGGGGCCGTTACTATGAACACTGAAGCTTTCTTT	CASRMAGAVTMNTEAFF
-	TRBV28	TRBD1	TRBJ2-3	TGTGCCAGCAGTTTTCAGGGGGCAGATACGCAGTATTTT	CASSFQGADTQYF
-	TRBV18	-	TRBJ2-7	TGTGCCAGCTCACCACGTGGGGCAGCGGCTAGCTCCTACGAGCAGTACTTC	CASSPRGAAASSYEQYF
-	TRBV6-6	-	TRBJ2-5	TGTGCCAGCAGCCTACTTTACACCGAAGGCGAGACCCAGTACTTC	CASSLLYTEGETQYF
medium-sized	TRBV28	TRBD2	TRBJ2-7	TGTGCCAGCAGTTCCCCTAGCGGCTCCTACGAGCAGTACTTC	CASSSPSGSYEQYF
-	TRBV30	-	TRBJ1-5	TGTGCCTGGAGTCCCCCCGGGACGTTTAATCAGCCCCAGCATTTT	CAWSPPGTFNQPQHF
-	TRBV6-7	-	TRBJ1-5	TGTGCCAGCAGTTACTCCCAACCGGGACAAGAAATTCGGCCCCAGCATTTT	CASSYSQPGQEIRPQHF
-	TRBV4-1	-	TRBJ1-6	TGCGCCAGCAGCCAAGTCGAGGGGGTGAGGAATTCACCCCTCCACTTT	CASSQVEGVRNSPLHF
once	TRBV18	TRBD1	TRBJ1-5	TGTGCCAGCTCACCCGGGACAGGGTGGAATCAGCCCCAGCATTTT	CASSPGTGWNQPQHF
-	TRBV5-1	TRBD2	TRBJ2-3	TGCGCCAGCAGCCTCACGGGCGGGAGGGATGGAGATACGCAGTATTTT	CASSLTGGRDGDTQYF
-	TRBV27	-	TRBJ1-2	TGTGCCAGCAGTCCACGGGGGAACTATGGCTACACCTTC	CASSPRGNYGYTF
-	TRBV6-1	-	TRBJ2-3	TGTGCCAGCAGTGAAACTCTCAGGGATACGCAGTATTTT	CASSETLRDTQYF
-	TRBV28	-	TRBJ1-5	TGTGCCAGCAGCCCCGGTTTGCACCGAAGCAATCAGCCCCAGCATTTT	CASSPGLHRSNQPQHF
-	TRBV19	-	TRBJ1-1	TGTGCCAGTAGTTCACAGGGATGGAACACTGAAGCTTTCTTT	CASSSQGWNTEAFF
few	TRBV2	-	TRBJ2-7	TGTGCCAGCAGTGAACGGTTGGGACGGCGGCGTTTC	CASSERLGRRRF
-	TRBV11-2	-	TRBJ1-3	TGTGCCAGCAGCTTCAATGGGCCTCACTCTGGAAACACCATATATTTT	CASSFNGPHSGNTIYF
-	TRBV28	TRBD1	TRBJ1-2	TGTGCCAGCAGTCCAGGGGGGGGCCCCGCTGGCTACACCTTC	CASSPGGGPAGYTF
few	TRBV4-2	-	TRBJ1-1	TGTGCCAGCAGCCAAGAAGAGGACACTGAAGCTTTCTTT	CASSQEEDTEAFF
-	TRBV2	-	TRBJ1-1	TGTGCCAGCAGCCAAAGGGGCCTCGGGCTGGCTTTCTTT	CASSQRGLGLAFF
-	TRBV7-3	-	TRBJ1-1	TGTGCCAGCAGCCGACAGATGAACACTGAAGCTTTCTTT	CASSRQMNTEAFF
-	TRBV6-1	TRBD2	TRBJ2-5	TGTGCCAGCAGTGAAGCCCCTAGCGGGGTCCAAGAGACCCAGTACTTC	CASSEAPSGVQETQYF
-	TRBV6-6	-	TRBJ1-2	TGTGCCAGCAGTTACCGACAGGCGTCTAACTATGGCTACACCTTC	CASSYRQASNYGYTF
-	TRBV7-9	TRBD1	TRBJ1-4	TGTGCCAGCAGCCGCACAGGGGGAGATGAAAAACTGTTTTTT	CASSRTGGDEKLFF
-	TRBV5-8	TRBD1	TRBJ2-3	TGTGCCAGCAGACGGACAGGGAGGAGCACAGATACGCAGTATTTT	CASRRTGRSTDTQYF
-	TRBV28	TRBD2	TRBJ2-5	TGTGCCATCAGGCGGGGGGGTCAAGAGACCCAGTACTTC	CAIRRGGQETQYF
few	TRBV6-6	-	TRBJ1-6	TGTGCCAGCCGGTCCCGGACTTCACCCCTCCACTTT	CASRSRTSPLHF
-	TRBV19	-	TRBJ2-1	TGTGCCACCCCGTTGGAGCAGTTCTTC	CATPLEQFF
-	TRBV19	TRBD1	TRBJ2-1	TGTGCCAGTAGGGGGACAGGGGGCCGGGATGAGCAGTTCTTC	CASRGTGGRDEQFF
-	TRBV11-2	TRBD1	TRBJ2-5	TGTGCCAGCAACTTAGGGGACAGGGGGACCCAGTACTTC	CASNLGDRGTQYF
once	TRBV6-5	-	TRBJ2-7	TGTGCCAGCAGTTACTCGGGGCGCGGAGACGAGCAGTACTTC	CASSYSGRGDEQYF
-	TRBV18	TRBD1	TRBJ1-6	TGTGCCAGCTCACCTCTCCGCCGGGACAGGGGATCACCCCTCCACTTT	CASSPLRRDRGSPLHF
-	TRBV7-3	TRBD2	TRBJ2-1	TGTGCCAGCAGCTTAACTAGCGGGAGAGTAAATGAGCAGTTCTTC	CASSLTSGRVNEQFF
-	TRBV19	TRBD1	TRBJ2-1	TGTGCCACCCATGACAGGGGGCGGTCGAATGAGCAGTTCTTC	CATHDRGRSNEQFF
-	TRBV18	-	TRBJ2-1	TGTGCCAGCTCACCACCTGCCGGGGGCGCATATGGTGAGCAGTTCTTC	CASSPPAGGAYGEQFF
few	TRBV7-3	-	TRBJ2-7	TGTGCCAGCAGCTTAACGGGGACGGCAAACTCCTACGAGCAGTACTTC	CASSLTGTANSYEQYF
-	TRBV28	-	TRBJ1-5	TGTGCCAGCAGTTTATTGGGGGCCGGTCAGCCCCAGCATTTT	CASSLLGAGQPQHF
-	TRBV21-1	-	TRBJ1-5	TGTGCCAGCAGCGTCCGGGACAAAAAATATAGCAATCAGCCCCAGCATTTT	CASSVRDKKYSNQPQHF
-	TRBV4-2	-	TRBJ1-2	TGTGCCAGCAGCTTGGACGGGACTGCCCAACATGGCTACACCTTC	CASSLDGTAQHGYTF
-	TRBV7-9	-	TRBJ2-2	TGTGCCAGCAGCTCGGACGGCCGGCCCGGGGAGCTGTTTTTT	CASSSDGRPGELFF